A single sample is the source of the 17 T cell receptor beta chains below, sequenced in a study of OX40 agonist ivuxolimab in advanced cancers. Sequencing was performed with immunoSEQ multiplex PCR; in TCRdb, only in-frame clones are kept and a portion is missing. This table has more than 40,000 clones, 85% to 90% appearing once. The sample here was CD4+ or CD8+ T cells sorted from blood, taken in a trial of the OX40 agonist ivuxolimab. Every receptor here comes from an adult with an advanced solid tumor such as melanoma, head and neck, liver or kidney cancer.

The chain has TRBV7-8 and TRBJ2-7; the match to TRBD2 covers 8 bases. Germline values: CDR1 SGHVS, CDR2 FQNEAQ. CDR3 length equals 16 residues. V lost 2 bases, J lost 4 bases, and 10 bases stayed unmatched. CDR3 loop: CASSLISGGYSYEQYF. The DNA of the CDR3 is TGTGCCAGCAGCTTAATATCGGGGGGGTATTCGTACGAGCAGTACTTC.

This chain links TRBV9 with TRBJ2-6; tentatively, D is TRBD2 (5 bases). Germline CDR1 reads SGDLS; CDR2 reads YYNGEE. This CDR3 is 19 amino acids long. V dropped 4 bases and J dropped 1 base, with 21 bases sitting between them. CDR3 protein: CASSPPWTGLSSGANVLTF. CDR3 nucleotides: TGTGCCAGCAGCCCCCCCTGGACTGGACTTTCATCTGGGGCCAACGTCCTGACTTTC. Supplemented by reference TRBV9 and TRBJ2-6, the full variable domain reads DSGVTQTPKHLITATGQRVTLRCSPRSGDLSVYWYQQSLDQGLQFLIQYYNGEERAKGNILERFSAQQFPDLHSELNLSSLELGDSALYFCASSPPWTGLSSGANVLTFGAGSRLTVL.

This clone has just a few counts. The chain couples TRBV30 to TRBJ1-5; D is undetermined. This CDR3 is 15 amino acids long. V was pared by 2 bases and J by 0 bases, with 11 bases between. Germline V gives CDR1 GTSNPN, CDR2 SVGIG (reference sequence). In DNA, the CDR3 is TGTGCCTGGAGTCTGACGAGCCCTAGCAATCAGCCCCAGCATTTT. Its translation: CAWSLTSPSNQPQHF.

This clone was recorded many times. The chain is built from TRBV9 and TRBJ1-6, with no clear D. Trimming took 0 bases from V and 7 from J, leaving 8 bases between them. The CDR3 totals 14 residues. The germline CDR1 and CDR2 sequences are SGDLS and YYNGEE. The CDR3 region has the DNA TGTGCCAGCAGCGTAGCAACGGCGAATTCACCCCTCCACTTT. This encodes CASSVATANSPLHF.

The rearrangement joins TRBV5-5 to TRBJ2-7; 12 positions agree with TRBD1. Germline CDR1 is SGHKS and CDR2 is YYEKEE (reference sequence). V gave up 5 bases and J gave up 0 bases; unmatched junction bases: 12. The CDR3 runs 18 residues. The CDR3 here is CASRLRPGQGAPSYEQYF. The CDR3 DNA is TGTGCCAGCAGGTTAAGACCGGGACAGGGGGCACCCTCCTACGAGCAGTACTTC.

In its sample, this clone was seen a few times. The rearrangement links TRBV19 to TRBJ2-7; 9 bases are a match to TRBD2. The germline gives CDR1 LNHDA, CDR2 SQIVND (reference sequence). The CDR3 extends over 14 amino acids. The V gene end was trimmed by 5 bases and the J gene end by 2 bases; junction bases not matched to a gene: 4. DNA of the CDR3: TGTGCCAGTAGTCTAGCGGGATCCCCCTACGAGCAGTACTTC. Translation gives CASSLAGSPYEQYF. The full variable domain, completed using reference TRBV19 and TRBJ2-7, is DGGITQSPKYLFRKEGQNVTLSCEQNLNHDAMYWYRQDPGQGLRLIYYSQIVNDFQKGDIAEGYSVSREKKESFPLTVTSAQKNPTAFYLCASSLAGSPYEQYFGPGTRLTVT.

This clone was seen a single time. The genes are TRBV30 and TRBJ2-1; 8 nucleotides line up with TRBD2. The CDR3 has 16 residues. Germline CDR1 GTSNPN, CDR2 SVGIG (reference sequence). With V trimmed by 1 base and J by 0 bases, 5 bases remained unmatched. The CDR3 nucleotides are TGTGCCTGGAGTGGCGTAGCGGGATACTCCTACAATGAGCAGTTCTTC. The encoded protein is CAWSGVAGYSYNEQFF.

The rearrangement uses TRBV19 and TRBJ1-5; D is ambiguous. Germline CDR1 LNHDA, CDR2 SQIVND (reference sequence). The CDR3 sequence is 15 residues long. V lost 3 bases and J 2 bases, leaving 11 bases between the germline ends. CDR3 coding DNA: TGTGCCAGTAGTATCGCGTCTAGTGGCAATCAGCCCCAGCATTTT. It codes for CASSIASSGNQPQHF.

The genes are TRBV6-5 and TRBJ1-4, with a weak D call TRBD1 (6 bases). V lost 6 bases to trimming and J lost 7 bases, with 15 bases between them. There are 14 residues in the CDR3. CDR1 and CDR2 (germline): MNHEY, SVGAGI. CDR3 DNA sequence: TGTGCCAGCAGCTCCACAGGGACGGGTGAAAAACTGTTTTTT. Translation gives CASSSTGTGEKLFF.

The chain links TRBV27 to TRBJ1-1; D gene unclear. V gave up 3 bases and J gave up 7 bases, with 12 bases separating them. Germline V gene data show CDR1 as MNHEY and CDR2 as SMNVEV (reference sequence). The CDR3 sequence is 13 residues long. CDR3 DNA: TGTGCCAGCAGTTTTCGGCCAGGAGTTGAAGCTTTCTTT. This translates into CASSFRPGVEAFF.

This chain uses TRBV6-6 with TRBJ1-2; 10 nucleotides line up with TRBD1. CDR1 and CDR2 from the germline V gene are MNHNY and SVGAGI (reference sequence). CDR3 length: 15 amino acids. The ends lost 4 bases at V and 2 bases at J; junction bases unmatched: 4. CDR3 DNA: TGTGCCAGCAGTTCCCGGACAGGGGGGAACTATGGCTACACCTTC. Encoded protein: CASSSRTGGNYGYTF.

This clone rates as medium-sized. This CDR3 is CASLGEFTGGTEAFF. CDR3 sequence (DNA): TGTGCCAGCCTTGGCGAGTTTACGGGAGGCACTGAAGCTTTCTTT. The gene calls are TRBV7-8 and TRBJ1-1, with D unclear. The germline CDR1 and CDR2 sequences are SGHVS and FQNEAQ. The V gene lost 8 bases and the J gene lost 4 bases, with 20 bases spanning the gap. CDR3 size: 15 residues.

This sequence joins TRBV19 and TRBJ1-2, with 9 nucleotides matching TRBD1. The CDR3 has 15 amino acids. Losses at the gene ends were 5 bases for V and 4 bases for J; bases not matched to a gene: 8. Germline V gene data show CDR1 as LNHDA and CDR2 as SQIVND (reference sequence). This CDR3 is CASSPSGTGPYGYTF. The DNA of the CDR3 is TGTGCCAGTAGTCCCTCCGGGACAGGGCCCTATGGCTACACCTTC. The full variable domain, its missing parts supplied by reference TRBV19 and TRBJ1-2, is DGGITQSPKYLFRKEGQNVTLSCEQNLNHDAMYWYRQDPGQGLRLIYYSQIVNDFQKGDIAEGYSVSREKKESFPLTVTSAQKNPTAFYLCASSPSGTGPYGYTFGSGTRLTVV.

This clone has a single count. This sequence joins TRBV7-9 and TRBJ2-3, with 11 bases matching TRBD1. The CDR3 loop spans 15 amino acids. The junction had 6 bases not matched to a gene; V was cut back by 5 bases and J by 5 bases. CDR1 and CDR2 (germline): SEHNR, FQNEAQ (reference sequence). Here the CDR3 DNA reads TGTGCCAGCAGCCCCTCCGGGACAGGGGGAGATACGCAGTATTTT. This gives the protein CASSPSGTGGDTQYF. Combining the CDR3 with reference TRBV7-9 and TRBJ2-3 gives the whole variable domain DTGVSQNPRHKITKRGQNVTFRCDPISEHNRLYWYRQTLGQGPEFLTYFQNEAQLEKSRLLSDRFSAERPKGSFSTLEIQRTEQGDSAMYLCASSPSGTGGDTQYFGPGTRLTVL.

V is TRBV6-5 and J is TRBJ1-5; D gene unclear. The CDR3 length is 13 residues. V dropped 5 bases and J dropped 2 bases, with 7 bases sitting between them. Germline lookup yields CDR1 MNHEY and CDR2 SVGAGI. CDR3 loop: CASSDKGNQPQHF. Here the CDR3 DNA reads TGTGCCAGCAGTGACAAGGGCAATCAGCCCCAGCATTTT.

The chain is built from TRBV28 and TRBJ2-5; D is unclear. The CDR3 is 14 residues long. Germline lookup yields CDR1 MDHEN and CDR2 SYDVKM. Deletions cut 6 bases from V and 2 bases from J, with 13 bases between. In DNA, the CDR3 is TGTGCCAGCAGACCCCCCCTGACTCAAGAGACCCAGTACTTC. Amino acids: CASRPPLTQETQYF. Combining the CDR3 with reference TRBV28 and TRBJ2-5 gives the whole variable domain DVKVTQSSRYLVKRTGEKVFLECVQDMDHENMFWYRQDPGLGLRLIYFSYDVKMKEKGDIPEGYSVSREKKERFSLILESASTNQTSMYLCASRPPLTQETQYFGPGTRLLVL.

This rearrangement joins TRBV27 to TRBJ2-5, with D perhaps TRBD1 (6 bases). Germline values: CDR1 MNHEY, CDR2 SMNVEV (reference sequence). V was trimmed by 10 bases and J by 5 bases, leaving 23 bases between them. The CDR3 has 15 amino acids. CDR3 loop: CATSPMTGGLETQYF. Written as DNA, the CDR3 is TGTGCCACCTCACCCATGACAGGCGGTTTGGAGACCCAGTACTTC.